This T cell receptor beta chain was recovered during a study of T cell responses to AZD1222 COVID-19 vaccine. Study outcomes and limitations: Donors, mostly white British, included more females; clonal diversity was possibly underestimated. Close to half of spike-specific TCRs reportedly recognize unmutated variant regions.

About this clone: What it binds is not known.

V lost 3 bases and J 0 bases, leaving 12 bases between the germline ends. The CDR3 spans 16 residues. Germline V CDR1 and CDR2: SGHAT, FQNNGV. TCRdb keeps only in-frame clones here, not all; method: immunoSEQ multiplex PCR. Here the sample spans 150,000 or so clones, just under 95% being singletons. The specimen was peripheral blood, collected on day 0 of AZD1222 vaccination. V gene TRBV11-2 combines with J gene TRBJ1-3; D remains ambiguous. The TCR originated in an adult in good health. CDR3 bases: TGTGCCAGCAGCTTTCTAGAGGGCGGCTCTGGAAACACCATATATTTT. It translates to CASSFLEGGSGNTIYF.